Listed below are T cell receptor beta chains from one sample, sequenced in a study of EBV T-cell therapy then PD-1 blockade in nasopharyngeal carcinoma. The method was immunoSEQ multiplex PCR; TCRdb's version includes in-frame clones alone and lacks a portion of them. The data contain more than 20,000 clones, 82% of them singletons. What these receptors recognize is not known. The sequencing used CD8+ T cells from blood, collected at day -245 from a patient whose treatment included autologous EBV-specific T cells and nivolumab. All receptors derive from a man aged 40-50 years with nasopharyngeal carcinoma. Both conserved end residues are part of each CDR3. Each record gives: D gene, V gene, J gene, clone size, CDR3 protein, CDR3 DNA. A D gene is named only where the DNA matches it firmly. Where a row states a size, it is once, few, many or the class of an expanded clone; other rows omit it.

-	TRBV4-1	TRBJ2-7	-	CASSPQGGAYEQYF	TGCGCCAGCAGCCCGCAGGGCGGAGCCTACGAGCAGTACTTC
-	TRBV19	TRBJ1-1	few	CASRGGQMNTEAFF	TGTGCCAGTAGAGGGGGACAAATGAACACTGAAGCTTTCTTT
-	TRBV7-9	TRBJ2-4	-	CASSSASAKNIQYF	TGTGCCAGCAGCTCCGCATCGGCCAAAAACATTCAGTACTTC
TRBD1	TRBV7-2	TRBJ1-1	-	CASSYRQGAYRTEAFF	TGTGCCAGCAGCTACAGACAGGGGGCGTATCGGACTGAAGCTTTCTTT
-	TRBV9	TRBJ1-1	few	CASSRVFGTEAFF	TGTGCCAGCAGCAGAGTCTTCGGCACTGAAGCTTTCTTT
TRBD1	TRBV5-4	TRBJ1-2	-	CASSLGGTGLGYTF	TGTGCCAGCAGCTTGGGGGGGACAGGGCTTGGCTACACCTTC
-	TRBV6-5	TRBJ1-3	-	CASSYEGSGNTIYF	TGTGCCAGCAGTTACGAGGGCTCTGGAAACACCATATATTTT
-	TRBV7-2	TRBJ1-3	few	CASARGSSGNTIYF	TGTGCCAGCGCCAGGGGCTCCTCTGGAAACACCATATATTTT
-	TRBV5-5	TRBJ1-1	-	CASRPVRGLNTEAFF	TGTGCCAGCAGGCCAGTAAGGGGGTTGAACACTGAAGCTTTCTTT
TRBD1	TRBV29-1	TRBJ2-6	-	CSVSDRTGANVLTF	TGCAGCGTTTCGGACAGGACTGGGGCCAACGTCCTGACTTTC
-	TRBV4-1	TRBJ2-4	-	CASSQDRAVGIQYF	TGCGCCAGCAGCCAAGATCGGGCAGTAGGCATTCAGTACTTC
-	TRBV4-2	TRBJ1-5	-	CASSQEEQGSNQPQHF	TGTGCCAGCAGCCAAGAGGAGCAGGGCAGCAATCAGCCCCAGCATTTT
-	TRBV23-1	TRBJ1-6	-	CASSQSRVPNSPLHF	TGCGCCAGCAGTCAATCACGGGTCCCCAATTCACCCCTCCACTTT
-	TRBV24-1	TRBJ1-5	-	CATSEDSFNQPQHF	TGTGCCACCAGTGAGGACAGTTTCAATCAGCCCCAGCATTTT
TRBD1	TRBV5-1	TRBJ2-4	-	CASSLVRDRVFPLAKNIQYF	TGCGCCAGCAGCTTAGTTCGGGACAGGGTGTTCCCTTTGGCCAAAAACATTCAGTACTTC
-	TRBV6-2/TRBV6-3	TRBJ1-5	-	CASSYWGPQSQPQHF	TGTGCCAGCAGTTACTGGGGACCACAGAGTCAGCCCCAGCATTTT
-	TRBV28	TRBJ1-2	-	CASSFPSGQGSGYGYTF	TGTGCCAGCAGTTTTCCTTCCGGGCAAGGTAGCGGGTATGGCTACACCTTC
-	TRBV6-2/TRBV6-3	TRBJ2-2	-	CASSYPNFGELFF	TGTGCCAGCAGTTACCCGAATTTCGGGGAGCTGTTTTTT
TRBD2	TRBV6-2/TRBV6-3	TRBJ2-2	-	CASSYTPPGLAGANTGELFF	TGTGCCAGCAGTTACACCCCCCCGGGACTAGCGGGGGCTAACACCGGGGAGCTGTTTTTT
TRBD2	TRBV6-5	TRBJ2-7	-	CASSYQGGSYEQYF	TGTGCCAGCAGTTATCAGGGAGGGTCCTACGAGCAGTACTTC
-	TRBV6-4	TRBJ2-2	-	CASSDSPGQNTGELFF	TGTGCCAGCAGTGACTCCCCGGGACAGAACACCGGGGAGCTGTTTTTT
-	TRBV7-9	TRBJ1-2	-	CASTFSHLEREGLYGYTF	TGTGCCAGCACCTTCTCCCATCTTGAGCGGGAAGGCCTCTATGGCTACACCTTC